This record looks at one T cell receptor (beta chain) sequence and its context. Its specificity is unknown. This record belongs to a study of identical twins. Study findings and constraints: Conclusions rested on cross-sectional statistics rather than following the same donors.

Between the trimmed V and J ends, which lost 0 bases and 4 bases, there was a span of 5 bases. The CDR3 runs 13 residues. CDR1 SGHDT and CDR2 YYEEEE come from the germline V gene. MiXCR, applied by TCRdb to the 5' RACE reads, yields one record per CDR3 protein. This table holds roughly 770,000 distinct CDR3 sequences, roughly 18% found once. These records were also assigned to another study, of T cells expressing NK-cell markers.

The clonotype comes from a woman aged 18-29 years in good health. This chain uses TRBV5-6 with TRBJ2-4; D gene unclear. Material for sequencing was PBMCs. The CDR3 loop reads CASSLGRKNIQYF. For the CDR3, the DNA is TGTGCCAGCAGCTTGGGTAGGAAAAACATTCAGTACTTC.